The 7 T cell receptor beta chains below all came from one sample that was sequenced in a study of graft-versus-host responses after intestinal transplantation. Measured with immunoSEQ multiplex PCR; TCRdb has only the in-frame clones, and not every one. The profile shows under 100,000 clones, about four fifths of them singletons. The antigens of these receptors remain unknown. Sequencing used unstimulated CD4+ T cells sorted from spleen or lymph node cells, obtained before intestinal transplant. The receptor set was obtained from a human donor who received an intestinal transplant.

This rearrangement joins TRBV2 to TRBJ1-1; D gene uncertain. CDR3 length: 15 residues. V was cut by 3 bases and J by 1 base, with 12 bases left in between. Per the germline V gene, CDR1 is SNHLY and CDR2 is FYNNEI. CDR3: CASSDRSSWNTEAFF. CDR3 sequence (DNA): TGTGCCAGCAGTGACAGGTCGTCATGGAACACTGAAGCTTTCTTT.

Remarks on this clone: Other DNA sequences in the sample encode the same CDR3. The chain joins TRBV2 to TRBJ2-7; 10 bases line up with TRBD1. The junction had 3 bases not matched to a gene; V was cut back by 5 bases and J by 2 bases. The CDR3 is made up of 14 amino acids. CDR1 is SNHLY and CDR2 is FYNNEI in the germline V gene. CDR3 loop: CASSRDRGAYEQYF. CDR3 nucleotide sequence: TGTGCCAGCAGTCGGGACAGGGGCGCCTACGAGCAGTACTTC.

This rearrangement joins TRBV5-1 to TRBJ2-1, with TRBD2 matching 15 bases. The V gene end was trimmed by 4 bases and the J gene end by 12 bases; junction bases not matched to a gene: 8. CDR3 length: 15 residues. Germline V gives CDR1 SGHRS, CDR2 YFSETQ. DNA for the CDR3: TGCGCCAGCAGCCCCTGGACTAGCGGGGGGGTAGCGCAGTTCTTC. It specifies CASSPWTSGGVAQFF. The entire variable domain, with the rest obtained from reference TRBV5-1 and TRBJ2-1, is as follows: KAGVTQTPRYLIKTRGQQVTLSCSPISGHRSVSWYQQTPGQGLQFLFEYFSETQRNKGNFPGRFSGRQFSNSRSEMNVSTLELGDSALYLCASSPWTSGGVAQFFGPGTRLTVL.

The chain is built from TRBV5-1 and TRBJ1-5; D remains unclear. V was cut by 0 bases and J by 0 bases, with 7 bases left in between. Per germline, CDR1 SGHRS and CDR2 YFSETQ. The CDR3 covers 15 residues. The CDR3 region is CASSLAGYSNQPQHF. CDR3 in DNA: TGCGCCAGCAGCTTGGCCGGGTATAGCAATCAGCCCCAGCATTTT.

This clone has a single count. The chain links TRBV9 to TRBJ2-3; 9 nucleotides line up with TRBD1. The CDR3 loop spans 16 amino acids. The germline gives CDR1 SGDLS, CDR2 YYNGEE. Unmatched junction bases numbered 12, after V lost 4 bases and J lost 6 bases. The CDR3 sequence is CASSPGDRGAWDTQYF. Written as DNA, the CDR3 is TGTGCCAGCAGCCCGGGAGACAGGGGGGCATGGGATACGCAGTATTTT.

The gene calls are TRBV4-1 and TRBJ2-3, with D possibly being TRBD2 (5 bases). The length of the CDR3 is 15 residues. Trimming cost V 4 bases and J 0 bases, with 11 bases left between them. The germline V gene has CDR1 MGHRA and CDR2 YSYEKL. The CDR3 is CASSRSGSSTDTQYF. As DNA, the CDR3 is TGCGCCAGCAGCCGGAGCGGCAGTAGCACAGATACGCAGTATTTT.

The rearrangement links TRBV5-1 to TRBJ2-3; D is ambiguous. V lost 1 base and J lost 1, with 4 bases in between. Germline V lookup: CDR1 SGHRS, CDR2 YFSETQ. This CDR3 is 13 amino acids long. The CDR3 loop is CASSLTGTDTQYF. DNA for the CDR3: TGCGCCAGCAGCTTGACGGGCACAGATACGCAGTATTTT. Full variable domain (outside the CDR3, taken from reference TRBV5-1 and TRBJ2-3): KAGVTQTPRYLIKTRGQQVTLSCSPISGHRSVSWYQQTPGQGLQFLFEYFSETQRNKGNFPGRFSGRQFSNSRSEMNVSTLELGDSALYLCASSLTGTDTQYFGPGTRLTVL.